This T cell receptor (beta chain) comes out of a study of cytomegalovirus exposure and HLA in healthy donors. Study context: The 100 to 150 validation repertoires used the same platform as the roughly 670 first-cohort repertoires, a later analysis reported.

Overall study findings and caveats: Subsequent analysis revealed that first-cohort TCR clusters tended to co-occur in the 110 or so validation repertoires.

Clones were read by immunoSEQ multiplex PCR, and TCRdb kept only the in-frame ones, dropping some. This sample has under 140,000 clones; approximately 89% occur once, and the top ten carry under 2%. Concerning this clone itself: Its specificity is unknown.

This clonotype originated in a woman between 18 and 29 years old in good health and CMV-seronegative. Sequencing was performed on PBMCs.

The CDR3 reads CASSSSGTGSIYEQYF. CDR3 bases: TGTGCCAGCAGCTCCTCCGGGACAGGGAGTATCTACGAGCAGTACTTC. The rearrangement uses TRBV11-3 and TRBJ2-7; 9 bases align to TRBD1. CDR3 size: 16 residues. Germline V CDR1 and CDR2: SGHNT, YENEEA. The ends lost 4 bases at V and 3 bases at J; junction bases unmatched: 10.